The present T cell receptor beta chain was sequenced within a study of CD8 T cells in ankylosing spondylitis. The study's findings and limits: Existing reports had already noted some motif variants in reactive arthritis synovial fluid and blood. Ankylosing spondylitis blood seemed to carry a telltale TCR beta motif made of roughly eight highly homologous variants. Disease-associated clones were reportedly significantly overrepresented in matched ankylosing spondylitis synovial fluid.

With V trimmed by 7 bases and J by 2 bases, 7 bases remained unmatched. Germline V gene sequence: CDR1 DFQATT, CDR2 SNEGSKA (reference sequence). There are 14 residues in the CDR3. TCR beta libraries were made by quantitative 5'-RACE with molecular barcodes. Via MiXCR, TCRdb re-called the 5' RACE reads, giving one row per CDR3 protein. The profile covers 450,000 to 550,000 distinct CDR3 sequences, with 5.3% appearing a single time and under 4.5% taken by the ten largest. This clonotype was recorded a few times. The antigen remains unidentified. The TCR sequence derives from a male donor with ankylosing spondylitis. Sequenced: blood, either unsorted or a sorted T cell fraction (not recorded which). The rearrangement uses TRBV20-1 and TRBJ1-4; 7 nucleotides align to TRBD1. The CDR3 protein is CSVNRGATNEKLFF. The CDR3 DNA reads TGCAGTGTAAACAGGGGTGCGACTAATGAAAAACTGTTTTTT.